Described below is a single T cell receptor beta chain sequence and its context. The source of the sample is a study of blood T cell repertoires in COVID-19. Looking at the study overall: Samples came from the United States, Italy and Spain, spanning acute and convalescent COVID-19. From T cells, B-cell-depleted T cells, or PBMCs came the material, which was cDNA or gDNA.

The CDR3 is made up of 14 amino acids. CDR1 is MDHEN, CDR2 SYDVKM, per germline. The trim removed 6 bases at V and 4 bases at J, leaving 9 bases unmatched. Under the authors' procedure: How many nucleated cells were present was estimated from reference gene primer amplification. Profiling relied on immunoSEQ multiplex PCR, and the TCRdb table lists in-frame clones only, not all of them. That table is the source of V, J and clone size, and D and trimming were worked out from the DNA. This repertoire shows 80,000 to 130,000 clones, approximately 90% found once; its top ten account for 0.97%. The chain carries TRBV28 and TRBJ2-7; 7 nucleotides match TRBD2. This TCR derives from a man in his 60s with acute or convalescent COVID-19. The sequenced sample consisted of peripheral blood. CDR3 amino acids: CASSNRAGAYEQYF. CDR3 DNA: TGTGCCAGCAGCAATCGGGCGGGAGCTTACGAGCAGTACTTC.